Sequencing of this T cell receptor beta chain was carried out in a study of PD-L1 blockade in urothelial cancer. Overall study context: Samples came from 3 weeks, at the second dose, and 6 weeks into treatment.

Described time point: pretreatment peripheral blood. This table comes from immunoSEQ multiplex PCR, and its TCRdb copy is limited to in-frame clones, with some not included. The data show about 95,000 clones, with 90% seen just once and around 1.6% held by the top ten. Trimming cost V 4 bases and J 2 bases, with 14 bases left between them. The CDR3 runs 15 residues. The V and J genes are TRBV5-3 and TRBJ2-3; D possibly corresponds to TRBD2 (5 bases). TRBV5-3 has ORF status, its function being uncertain. The source material was PBMCs, sampled around atezolizumab (anti-PD-L1) treatment. The source is a man aged 55 to 69 with urothelial cancer. The CDR3 is CARSPPAEPTDTQYF. The CDR3 DNA is TGTGCCAGAAGCCCACCAGCGGAGCCCACAGATACGCAGTATTTT.